This entry lists 24 T cell receptor beta chains sequenced from one sample in a study of regulatory T cells in long-lasting Graves disease. iRepertoire HTBI primers and Arm-PCR of CDR3 regions built TCR beta libraries. MiXCR was run by TCRdb on the multiplex PCR reads, yielding one entry per CDR3 protein. The sample lists fewer than 650,000 distinct CDR3 sequences; roughly 15% were seen once. Specified time point: newly diagnosed GD, antithyroid drugs for less than 3 months. PBMC-derived RNA was used for the TCR library. The same data also contributed to another study, on T cells in Graves' hyperthyroidism and ophthalmopathy.

The material was peripheral blood mononuclear cells (PBMCs), obtained at new diagnosis, from a patient treated with antithyroid drugs. Receptor source: a woman in her 30s with Graves disease.

This clonotype was recorded many times. V gene TRBV28 combines with J gene TRBJ2-7, with D possibly TRBD2 on 7 matching bases. Trimming took off 2 bases at V and 0 bases at J, with 23 bases between the two ends. Germline CDR1 is MDHEN and CDR2 is SYDVKM. The CDR3 loop spans 19 amino acids. CDR3 coding DNA: TGTGCCAGCAGTTTACCCCGGGGCGTCGAGGGGGACTACTCCTACGAGCAGTACTTC. It specifies CASSLPRGVEGDYSYEQYF.

With regard to this clonotype: The junction does not match germline at one end; this may be a read error. CDR3 DNA: TGCAGCGTCGAAGAACCGCTCTCTGGAAACACCATATATTTT. It encodes CSVEEPLSGNTIYF. This sequence joins TRBV29-1 and TRBJ1-3; D unresolved. Germline-derived CDR1 and CDR2 are SQVTM and ANQGSEA. The CDR3 spans 14 residues. Complete variable domain (other parts from reference TRBV29-1 and TRBJ1-3): SAVISQKPSRDICQRGTSLTIQCQVDSQVTMMFWYRQQPGQSLTLIATANQGSEATYESGFVIDKFPISRPNLTFSTLTVSNMSPEDSSIYLCSVEEPLSGNTIYFGEGSWLTVV.

This clonotype was seen a handful of times. V gene TRBV7-9 combines with J gene TRBJ1-1, with unresolved D. The V end lost 3 bases, the J end lost 6 bases, and 11 bases lay between the germline ends. The length of the CDR3 is 13 residues. In germline, CDR1 is SEHNR, CDR2 FQNEAQ (reference sequence). CDR3: CASSLGGYSEAFF. CDR3 nucleotide sequence: TGTGCCAGCAGCTTGGGTGGGTATTCTGAAGCTTTCTTT.

In the case of this clonotype: Since a much larger clone is just one base distant, this may be a read error. The gene calls are TRBV20-1 and TRBJ2-3; D call uncertain. The J call is doubtful: the DNA matches TRBJ1-5 better. This CDR3 is built from 11 residues. The germline V gene has CDR1 DFQATT and CDR2 SNEGSKA (reference sequence). DNA of the CDR3: TGCAGTGCTAGAAGTTGGGATACGCAGCATTTT. It yields the protein CSARSWDTQHF.

The chain couples TRBV6-1 to TRBJ2-2; D gene ambiguous. The CDR3 is made up of 13 amino acids. Trimming stripped 7 bases from V and 6 bases from J, with 12 bases between. Germline V lookup: CDR1 MNHNS, CDR2 SASEGT. CDR3 bases: TGTGCCAGCACCCCAGGAAGGTCCGGGGAGCTGTTTTTT. Its protein product is CASTPGRSGELFF.

The chain combines TRBV9 with TRBJ2-1; 9 nucleotides match TRBD2. Germline V gene lookup returns CDR1 SGDLS and CDR2 YYNGEE. The CDR3 is made up of 15 amino acids. The junction had 4 bases not matched to a gene; V was cut back by 2 bases and J by 4 bases. DNA of the CDR3: TGTGCCAGCAGCGTCCGACTAGCGGAATACAATGAGCAGTTCTTC. Its protein product is CASSVRLAEYNEQFF.

This clonotype has only a few counts. V usage is TRBV9 and J usage is TRBJ1-5; no clear D gene. Per the germline V gene, CDR1 is SGDLS and CDR2 is YYNGEE. The CDR3 consists of 14 residues. V was cut by 0 bases and J by 4 bases, with 8 bases left in between. CDR3 residues: CASSVDEVNQPQHF. DNA for the CDR3: TGTGCCAGCAGCGTAGATGAGGTAAATCAGCCCCAGCATTTT.

There are many counts of this clonotype. The chain links TRBV6-2 or TRBV6-3 to TRBJ2-5; the D gene could be TRBD1 or TRBD2 (6 bases each). This CDR3 contains 15 residues. V lost 5 bases and J 2 bases, leaving 15 bases between the germline ends. CDR1 is MNHEY and CDR2 is SVGEGT in the germline V gene. CDR3 in amino acids: CASSEGGGIQETQYF. DNA of the CDR3: TGTGCCAGCAGTGAAGGAGGGGGGATTCAAGAGACCCAGTACTTC.

This clonotype was counted ten times or more. This chain joins TRBV9 and TRBJ1-1, with D possibly being TRBD1 (6 bases). V lost 3 bases and J lost 2, with 14 bases in between. Germline CDR1 reads SGDLS; CDR2 reads YYNGEE. The CDR3 is 15 amino acids. CDR3 in DNA: TGTGCCAGCAGCGCGAACGGACAGCCAAACACTGAAGCTTTCTTT. It specifies CASSANGQPNTEAFF.

In its sample, this clonotype was seen a few times. The J gene is TRBJ1-3, the V gene TRBV3-1, with D uncertain. In germline, CDR1 is LGHDT, CDR2 YNNKEL (reference sequence). Trimming cost V 5 bases and J 0 bases, with 8 bases left between them. CDR3 length equals 14 residues. The CDR3 reads CASSVYFSGNTIYF. In nucleotides, the CDR3 is TGTGCCAGCAGCGTTTATTTCTCTGGAAACACCATATATTTT.

This clonotype was counted at least ten times. This rearrangement joins TRBV3-1 to TRBJ1-6; D unresolved. The CDR3 runs 12 residues. The V and J ends lost 6 bases and 10 bases respectively, with 10 bases between them. Germline V gene data show CDR1 as LGHDT and CDR2 as YNNKEL (reference sequence). CDR3 loop: CASRNSGSPLHF. In nucleotides, the CDR3 is TGTGCCAGCAGAAACTCTGGGTCACCCCTCCACTTT.

This clonotype was seen only a few times. The chain has TRBV12-3 or TRBV12-4 and TRBJ2-7; D possibly corresponds to TRBD2 (6 bases). V dropped 1 base and J dropped 4 bases, with 11 bases sitting between them. The CDR3 runs 14 residues. CDR3 nucleotides: TGTGCCAGCAGTTTAGAAATAGGGAGGTACGAGCAGTACTTC. This sequence encodes CASSLEIGRYEQYF.

CDR3 coding DNA: TGTGCCAGCAGCCCAGCGCAGTGGCCCTACGAGCAGTACTTC. Its translation: CASSPAQWPYEQYF. The chain employs TRBV5-5 and TRBJ2-7; D unresolved. The germline V and J ends were trimmed by 4 bases and 2 bases, with 13 bases remaining between them. Germline CDR1 SGHKS, CDR2 YYEKEE (reference sequence). This CDR3 is built from 14 residues.

The CDR3 spells CASTPAGLGLFF. In DNA form, the CDR3 reads TGTGCCAGTACCCCCGCAGGACTAGGGCTGTTTTTT. The rearrangement joins TRBV19 to TRBJ2-2, with 7 bases aligning to TRBD2. Trimming at V came to 7 bases and at J to 13 bases, leaving 9 bases not matched to a gene. Germline V gene lookup returns CDR1 LNHDA and CDR2 SQIVND (reference sequence). CDR3 size: 12 residues.

The V and J genes are TRBV28 and TRBJ1-3; TRBD1 agrees at 10 bases. Germline values: CDR1 MDHEN, CDR2 SYDVKM. V was pared by 7 bases and J by 4 bases, with 13 bases of the junction left unmatched. This CDR3 contains 17 residues. The CDR3, as DNA: TGTGCCAGCACCGATTCCTCAGGGACAGGGGTAGGAAACACCATATATTTT. It specifies CASTDSSGTGVGNTIYF.

The rearrangement uses TRBV10-3 and TRBJ1-5; the D gene is possibly TRBD1 (6 bases). V was trimmed by 8 bases and J by 9 bases, leaving 32 bases between them. The CDR3 consists of 18 residues. Germline CDR1 ENHRY, CDR2 SYGVKD. The CDR3 region is CAIPYNRSAKQGSGPQHF. The CDR3 DNA sequence: TGTGCCATCCCTTATAATCGCTCGGCTAAACAGGGATCAGGGCCCCAGCATTTT.

This clonotype occurred many times. V and J are TRBV28 and TRBJ1-2; D is perhaps TRBD1 (6 bases). The CDR3 is 14 residues long. Trimming took 7 bases from V and 4 from J, leaving 16 bases between them. Per the germline V gene, CDR1 is MDHEN and CDR2 is SYDVKM. The CDR3 coding sequence is TGTGCCAGCAATGAGGGGGGACGGATCTATGGCTACACCTTC. Amino acids: CASNEGGRIYGYTF.

In the case of this clonotype: One junction end disagrees with the germline gene, perhaps due to a read error. The chain joins TRBV5-1 to TRBJ2-7; TRBD2 aligns across 7 bases. The CDR3 consists of 15 residues. From germline, CDR1 is SGHRS and CDR2 YFSETQ. In DNA form, the CDR3 reads TGCACCAGCAGCCCGCGGGGGAGTGGGTCCTACGAGCAGTACTTC. Residues: CTSSPRGSGSYEQYF.

The genes are TRBV5-1 and TRBJ2-5, with a weak D call TRBD2 (6 bases). V dropped 2 bases and J dropped 11 bases, with 16 bases sitting between them. Per the germline V gene, CDR1 is SGHRS and CDR2 is YFSETQ. The CDR3 sequence is 13 residues long. The DNA of the CDR3 is TGCGCCAGCAGCTTACGGGGACTGCCTGAGCAGTACTTC. Amino acid sequence: CASSLRGLPEQYF.

V is TRBV6-2 or TRBV6-3 and J is TRBJ2-7; TRBD1 is a possible D gene (5 bases). CDR3 length: 15 amino acids. CDR1 and CDR2 (germline): MNHEY, SVGEGT. V lost 0 bases, J lost 4 bases, and 13 bases lay in between. As DNA, the CDR3 is TGTGCCAGCAGTTACTCGGCAGGGAAGGCGTACGAGCAGTACTTC. Its protein product is CASSYSAGKAYEQYF.

The gene calls are TRBV6-2 or TRBV6-3 and TRBJ2-7; 11 bases are a match to TRBD2. The CDR3 sequence is 19 residues long. The V and J ends lost 10 bases and 2 bases, in that order; junction bases with no gene match: 22. Germline V CDR1 and CDR2: MNHEY, SVGEGT. CDR3 in amino acids: CATARQGPAPGLAAYEQYF. The CDR3 coding sequence is TGTGCCACCGCCCGACAGGGCCCCGCACCGGGACTAGCGGCCTACGAGCAGTACTTC.

About this clonotype: At one of its ends the junction is not consistent with the germline gene, which may arise from a read error. For the CDR3, the DNA is TGTGCCAGCCCACCCAAAGAATACGACGAAAAACTGTTTTTT. Translating gives CASPPKEYDEKLFF. V gene TRBV18 combines with J gene TRBJ1-4; D is undetermined. Germline assignment: CDR1 KGHSH and CDR2 LQKENI. The CDR3 extends over 14 amino acids.

V usage is TRBV5-1 and J usage is TRBJ1-1; 7 nucleotides align to TRBD1. The length of the CDR3 is 14 residues. Germline trimming cut 2 bases from V and 6 bases from J; bases unmatched to any gene: 7. The germline V gene has CDR1 SGHRS and CDR2 YFSETQ. CDR3 sequence reads: CASSFGTVGPEAFF. Written as DNA, the CDR3 is TGCGCCAGCAGCTTCGGGACAGTTGGTCCTGAAGCTTTCTTT.

V and J are TRBV6-2 or TRBV6-3 and TRBJ2-5; TRBD1 agrees at 7 bases. This CDR3 comprises 15 residues. The germline CDR1 and CDR2 sequences are MNHEY and SVGEGT. The junction had 8 bases not matched to a gene; V was cut back by 2 bases and J by 5 bases. CDR3: CASSYGAGGMETQYF. CDR3 nucleotide sequence: TGTGCCAGCAGTTACGGGGCAGGGGGTATGGAGACCCAGTACTTC.